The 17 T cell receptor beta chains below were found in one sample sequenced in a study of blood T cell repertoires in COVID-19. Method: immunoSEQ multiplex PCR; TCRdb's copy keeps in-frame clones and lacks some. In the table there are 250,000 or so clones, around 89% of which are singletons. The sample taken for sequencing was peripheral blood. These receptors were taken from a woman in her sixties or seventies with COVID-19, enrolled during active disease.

CDR3: CASSQTPSSYEQYF. Here the CDR3 DNA reads TGTGCCAGCAGCCAGACCCCTAGCTCCTACGAGCAGTACTTC. The chain is built from TRBV3-1 (or the pseudogene TRBV3-2) and TRBJ2-7; D remains ambiguous. Trimming cost V 3 bases and J 0 bases, with 9 bases left between them. This CDR3 is built from 14 residues. CDR1 and CDR2 (germline): LGHDT, YNNKEL (reference sequence).

The CDR3 spells CASGGSRTGELFF. DNA for the CDR3: TGTGCCAGCGGCGGGAGTCGCACCGGGGAGCTGTTTTTT. This chain links TRBV11-3 with TRBJ2-2, with TRBD2 matching 7 bases. The CDR3 is made up of 13 amino acids. Germline assignment: CDR1 SGHNT and CDR2 YENEEA. J lost 4 bases, V lost 8 bases, and 4 bases had no gene match.

CDR3 nucleotide sequence: TGTGCCAGCAGCCGGACAGGGGGCACCTATGGCTACACCTTC. It translates to CASSRTGGTYGYTF. V gene TRBV7-2 combines with J gene TRBJ1-2; 11 positions match TRBD1. The CDR3 contains 14 residues. Per the germline V gene, CDR1 is SGHTA and CDR2 is FQGNSA. V trimming: 5 bases; J trimming: 4 bases; junction bases outside the gene matches: 3.

In DNA, the CDR3 is TGTGCCAGCAGCCAGACAGGGTTCTCTGGAAACACCATATATTTT. This sequence encodes CASSQTGFSGNTIYF. The rearrangement joins TRBV3-1 (or the pseudogene TRBV3-2) to TRBJ1-3; 7 bases are shared with TRBD1. This CDR3 region has 15 residues. J lost 0 bases, V lost 3 bases, and 2 bases had no gene match. Germline CDR1 and CDR2: LGHDT and YNNKEL (reference sequence).

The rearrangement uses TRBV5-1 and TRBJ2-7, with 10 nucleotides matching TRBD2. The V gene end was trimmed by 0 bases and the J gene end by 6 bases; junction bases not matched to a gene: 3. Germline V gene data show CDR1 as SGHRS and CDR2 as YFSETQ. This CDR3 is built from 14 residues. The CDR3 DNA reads TGCGCCAGCAGCTTGGTTAGCGGGGGGTTCGAGCAGTACTTC. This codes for CASSLVSGGFEQYF. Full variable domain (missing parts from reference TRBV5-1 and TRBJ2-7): KAGVTQTPRYLIKTRGQQVTLSCSPISGHRSVSWYQQTPGQGLQFLFEYFSETQRNKGNFPGRFSGRQFSNSRSEMNVSTLELGDSALYLCASSLVSGGFEQYFGPGTRLTVT.

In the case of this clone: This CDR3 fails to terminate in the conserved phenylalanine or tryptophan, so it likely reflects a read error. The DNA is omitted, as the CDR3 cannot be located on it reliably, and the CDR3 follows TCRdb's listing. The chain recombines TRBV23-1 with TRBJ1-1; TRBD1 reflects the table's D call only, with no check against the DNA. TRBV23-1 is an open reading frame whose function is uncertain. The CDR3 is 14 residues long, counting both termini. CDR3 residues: CASSQRGRGTPFIV.

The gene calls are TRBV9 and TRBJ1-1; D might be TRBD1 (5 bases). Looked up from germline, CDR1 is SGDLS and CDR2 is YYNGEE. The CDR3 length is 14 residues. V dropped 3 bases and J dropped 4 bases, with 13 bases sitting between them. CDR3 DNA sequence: TGTGCCAGCAGCGGGGGCCCAGCGGGCACTGAAGCTTTCTTT. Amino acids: CASSGGPAGTEAFF.

The CDR3 loop is CASSPGQGKRQPQHF. Written as DNA, the CDR3 is TGTGCCAGCAGTCCCGGACAGGGAAAGCGGCAGCCCCAGCATTTT. V is TRBV3-1 (or the pseudogene TRBV3-2) and J is TRBJ1-5; 8 bases are shared with TRBD1. CDR3 length: 15 amino acids. V lost 6 bases to trimming and J lost 7 bases; unmatched junction nucleotides: 11. Germline CDR1 is LGHDT and CDR2 is YNNKEL (reference sequence).

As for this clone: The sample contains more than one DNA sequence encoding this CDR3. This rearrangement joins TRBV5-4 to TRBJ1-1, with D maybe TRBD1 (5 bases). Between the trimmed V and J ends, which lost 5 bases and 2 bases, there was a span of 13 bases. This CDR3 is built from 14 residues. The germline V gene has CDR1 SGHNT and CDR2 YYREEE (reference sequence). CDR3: CASSLLQGNTEAFF. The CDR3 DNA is TGTGCCAGCAGTCTTCTTCAGGGAAACACTGAAGCTTTCTTT.

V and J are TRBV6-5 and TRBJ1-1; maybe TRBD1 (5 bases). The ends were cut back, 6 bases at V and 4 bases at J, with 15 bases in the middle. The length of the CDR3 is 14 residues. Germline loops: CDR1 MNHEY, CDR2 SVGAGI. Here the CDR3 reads CASSRDFGGTEAFF. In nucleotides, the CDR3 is TGTGCCAGCAGCCGAGACTTCGGGGGCACTGAAGCTTTCTTT.

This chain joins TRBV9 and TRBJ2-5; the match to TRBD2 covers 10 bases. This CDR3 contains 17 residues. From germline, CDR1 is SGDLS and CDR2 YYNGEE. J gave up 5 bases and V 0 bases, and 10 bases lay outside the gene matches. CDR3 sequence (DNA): TGTGCCAGCAGCGTAGCTCCGTATACTAGCGGGGACGAGACCCAGTACTTC. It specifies CASSVAPYTSGDETQYF.

The CDR3 DNA sequence: TGCAGCGTTGAAGAGGGGGGACAGCTAACCTACGAGCAGTACTTC. Translation gives CSVEEGGQLTYEQYF. V and J are TRBV29-1 and TRBJ2-7, with D perhaps matching TRBD1 (7 bases). Germline CDR1 SQVTM, CDR2 ANQGSEA. The CDR3 totals 15 residues. Trimming left V 0 bases short and J 2 bases short, with 14 bases between.

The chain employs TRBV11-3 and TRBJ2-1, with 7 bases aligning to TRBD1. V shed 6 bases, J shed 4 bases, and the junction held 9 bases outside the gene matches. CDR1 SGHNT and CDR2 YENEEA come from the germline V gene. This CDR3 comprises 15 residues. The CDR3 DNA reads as TGTGCCAGCAGTAGGACAGGCGAAACGTACAATGAGCAGTTCTTC. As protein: CASSRTGETYNEQFF.

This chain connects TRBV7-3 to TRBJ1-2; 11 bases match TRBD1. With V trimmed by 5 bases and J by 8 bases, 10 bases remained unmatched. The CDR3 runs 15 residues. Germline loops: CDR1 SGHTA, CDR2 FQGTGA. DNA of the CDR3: TGTGCCAGCAGCCCTCCCCCGGGACAGGGGGTCGGCTACACCTTC. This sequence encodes CASSPPPGQGVGYTF.

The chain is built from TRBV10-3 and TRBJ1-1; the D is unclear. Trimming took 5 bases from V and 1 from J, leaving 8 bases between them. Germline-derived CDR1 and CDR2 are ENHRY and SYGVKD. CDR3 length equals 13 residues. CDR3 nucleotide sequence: TGTGCCATCAGTACGATGGCGAACACTGAAGCTTTCTTT. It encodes CAISTMANTEAFF.

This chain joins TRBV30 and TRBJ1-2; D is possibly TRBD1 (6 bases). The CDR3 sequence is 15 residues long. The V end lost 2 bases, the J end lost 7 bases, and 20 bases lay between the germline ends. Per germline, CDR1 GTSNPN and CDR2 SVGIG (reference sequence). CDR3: CAWSTTGTGFGGYTF. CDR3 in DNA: TGTGCCTGGAGTACTACAGGGACGGGCTTCGGTGGCTACACCTTC.

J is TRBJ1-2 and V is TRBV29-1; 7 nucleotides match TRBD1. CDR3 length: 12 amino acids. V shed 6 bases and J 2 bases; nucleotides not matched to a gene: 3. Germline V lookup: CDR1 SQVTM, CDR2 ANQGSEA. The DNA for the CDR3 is TGCAGCGTGCGGACAGGCAACTATGGCTACACCTTC. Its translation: CSVRTGNYGYTF.